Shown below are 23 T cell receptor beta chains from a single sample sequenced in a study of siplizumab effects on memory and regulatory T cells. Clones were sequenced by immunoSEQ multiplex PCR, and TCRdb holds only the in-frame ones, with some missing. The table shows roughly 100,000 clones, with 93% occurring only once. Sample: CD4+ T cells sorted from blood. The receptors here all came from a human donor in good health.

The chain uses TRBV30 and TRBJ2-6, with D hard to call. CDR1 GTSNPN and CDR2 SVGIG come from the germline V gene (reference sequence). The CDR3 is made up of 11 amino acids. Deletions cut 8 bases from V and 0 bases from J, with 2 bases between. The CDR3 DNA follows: TGTGCCCTCTCTGGGGCCAACGTCCTGACTTTC. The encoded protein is CALSGANVLTF.

DNA for the CDR3: TGTGCCAGCAGTTACTCGGGAGGGCGCTACACTGAAGCTTTCTTT. Its protein product is CASSYSGGRYTEAFF. The genes are TRBV6-5 and TRBJ1-1; D is unresolved. The V end lost 0 bases, the J end lost 3 bases, and 11 bases lay between the germline ends. This CDR3 is 15 amino acids long. Germline CDR1 MNHEY, CDR2 SVGAGI.

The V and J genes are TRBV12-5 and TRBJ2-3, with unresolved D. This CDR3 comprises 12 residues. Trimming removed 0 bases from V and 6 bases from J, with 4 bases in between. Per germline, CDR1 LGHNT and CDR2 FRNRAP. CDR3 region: CASGLVPDTQYF. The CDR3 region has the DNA TGTGCTAGTGGTTTGGTACCGGATACGCAGTATTTT. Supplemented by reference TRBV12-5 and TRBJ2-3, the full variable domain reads DARVTQTPRHKVTEMGQEVTMRCQPILGHNTVFWYRQTMMQGLELLAYFRNRAPLDDSGMPKDRFSAEMPDATLATLKIQPSEPRDSAVYFCASGLVPDTQYFGPGTRLTVL.

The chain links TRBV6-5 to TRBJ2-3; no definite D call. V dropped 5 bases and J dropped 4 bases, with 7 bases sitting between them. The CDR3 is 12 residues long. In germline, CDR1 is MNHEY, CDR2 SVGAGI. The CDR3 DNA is TGTGCCAGCAGTGACACTCCAGATACGCAGTATTTT. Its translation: CASSDTPDTQYF.

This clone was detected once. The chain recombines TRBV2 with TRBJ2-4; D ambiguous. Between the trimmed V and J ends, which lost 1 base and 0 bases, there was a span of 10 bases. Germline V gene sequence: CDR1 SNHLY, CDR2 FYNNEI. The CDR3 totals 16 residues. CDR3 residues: CASSEETGLAKNIQYF. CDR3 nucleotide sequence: TGTGCCAGCAGTGAAGAAACCGGATTAGCCAAAAACATTCAGTACTTC.

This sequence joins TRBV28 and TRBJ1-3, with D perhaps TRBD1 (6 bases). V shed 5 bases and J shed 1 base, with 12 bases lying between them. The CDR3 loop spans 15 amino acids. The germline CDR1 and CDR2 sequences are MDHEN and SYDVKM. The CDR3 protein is CASSPHTGSGNTIYF. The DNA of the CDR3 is TGTGCCAGCAGTCCGCATACAGGGTCTGGAAACACCATATATTTT.

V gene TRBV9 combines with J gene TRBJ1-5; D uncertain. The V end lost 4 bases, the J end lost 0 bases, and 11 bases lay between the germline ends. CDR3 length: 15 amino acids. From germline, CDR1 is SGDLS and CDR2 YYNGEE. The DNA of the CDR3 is TGTGCCAGCAGCCCGACCGGCTATAGCAATCAGCCCCAGCATTTT. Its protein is CASSPTGYSNQPQHF.

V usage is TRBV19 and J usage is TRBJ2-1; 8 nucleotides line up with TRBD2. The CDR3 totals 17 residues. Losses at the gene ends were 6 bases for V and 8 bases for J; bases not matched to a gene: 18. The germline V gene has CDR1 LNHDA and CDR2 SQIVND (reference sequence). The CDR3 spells CASSLVGPGLGGDEQFF. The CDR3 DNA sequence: TGTGCCAGTAGCCTGGTGGGTCCGGGACTCGGGGGGGATGAGCAGTTCTTC.

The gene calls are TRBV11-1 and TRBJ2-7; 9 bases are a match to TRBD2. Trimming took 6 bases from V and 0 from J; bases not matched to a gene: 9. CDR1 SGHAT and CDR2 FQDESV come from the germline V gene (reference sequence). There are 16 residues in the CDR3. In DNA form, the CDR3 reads TGTGCCAGCAGAGAACGGGCGGGAGGGTCCTCCTACGAGCAGTACTTC. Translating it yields CASRERAGGSSYEQYF.

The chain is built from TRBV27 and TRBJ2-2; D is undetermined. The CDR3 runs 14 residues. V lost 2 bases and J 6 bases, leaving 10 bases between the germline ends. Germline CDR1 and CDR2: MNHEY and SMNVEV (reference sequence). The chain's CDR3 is CASSLRVAAGELFF. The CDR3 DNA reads TGTGCCAGCAGTTTAAGGGTGGCGGCCGGGGAGCTGTTTTTT.

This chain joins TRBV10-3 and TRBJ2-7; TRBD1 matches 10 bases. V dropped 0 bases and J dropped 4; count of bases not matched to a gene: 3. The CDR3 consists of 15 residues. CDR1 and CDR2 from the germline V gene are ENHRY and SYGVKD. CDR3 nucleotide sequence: TGTGCCATCAGTGAGTCGACAGGGGGCAATTACGAGCAGTACTTC. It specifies CAISESTGGNYEQYF.

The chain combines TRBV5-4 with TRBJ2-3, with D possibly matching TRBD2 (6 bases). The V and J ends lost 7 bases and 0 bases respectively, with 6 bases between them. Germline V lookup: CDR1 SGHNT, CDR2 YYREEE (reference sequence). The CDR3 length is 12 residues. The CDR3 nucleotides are TGTGCCAGCGGGGGGAGCACAGATACGCAGTATTTT. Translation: CASGGSTDTQYF.

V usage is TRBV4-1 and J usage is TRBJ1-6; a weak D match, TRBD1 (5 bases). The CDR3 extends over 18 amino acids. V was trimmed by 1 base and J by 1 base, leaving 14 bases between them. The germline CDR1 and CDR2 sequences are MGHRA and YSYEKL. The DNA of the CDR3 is TGCGCCAGCAGCCAAGGGATCCTCGGGGGATCCTATAATTCACCCCTCCACTTT. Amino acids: CASSQGILGGSYNSPLHF.

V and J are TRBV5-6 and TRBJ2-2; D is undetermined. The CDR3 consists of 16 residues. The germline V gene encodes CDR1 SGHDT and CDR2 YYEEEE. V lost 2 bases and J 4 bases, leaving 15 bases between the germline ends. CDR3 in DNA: TGTGCCAGCAGCTTCTTACGGACCTTGGGCACCGGGGAGCTGTTTTTT. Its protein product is CASSFLRTLGTGELFF.

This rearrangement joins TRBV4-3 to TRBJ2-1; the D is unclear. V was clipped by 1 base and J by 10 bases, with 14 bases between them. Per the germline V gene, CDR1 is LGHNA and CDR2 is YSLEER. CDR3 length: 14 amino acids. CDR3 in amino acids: CASSQAPLPGEQFF. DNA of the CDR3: TGCGCCAGCAGCCAAGCCCCCCTTCCGGGCGAGCAGTTCTTC.

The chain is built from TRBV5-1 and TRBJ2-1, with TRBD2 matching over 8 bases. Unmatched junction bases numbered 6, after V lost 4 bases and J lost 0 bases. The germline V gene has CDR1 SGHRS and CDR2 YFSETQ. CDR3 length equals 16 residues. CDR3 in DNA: TGCGCCAGCAGCCCGATAGCGGGGAGCTCCTACAATGAGCAGTTCTTC. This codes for CASSPIAGSSYNEQFF. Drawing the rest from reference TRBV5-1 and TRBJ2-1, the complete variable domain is KAGVTQTPRYLIKTRGQQVTLSCSPISGHRSVSWYQQTPGQGLQFLFEYFSETQRNKGNFPGRFSGRQFSNSRSEMNVSTLELGDSALYLCASSPIAGSSYNEQFFGPGTRLTVL.

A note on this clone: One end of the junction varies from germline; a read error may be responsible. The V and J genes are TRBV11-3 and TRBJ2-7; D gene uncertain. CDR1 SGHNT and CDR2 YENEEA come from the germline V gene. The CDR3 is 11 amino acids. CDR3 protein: CASSLDGEQYF. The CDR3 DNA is TGTGCCAGCAGCCTAGATGGGGAGCAGTACTTC.

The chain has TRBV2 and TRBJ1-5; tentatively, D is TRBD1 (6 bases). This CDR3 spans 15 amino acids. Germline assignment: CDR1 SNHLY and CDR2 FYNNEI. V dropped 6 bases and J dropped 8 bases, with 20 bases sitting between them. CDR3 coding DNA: TGTGCCAGCAGCCGGGCGGGGGCCGTCAGCGAGCCCCAGCATTTT. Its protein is CASSRAGAVSEPQHF.

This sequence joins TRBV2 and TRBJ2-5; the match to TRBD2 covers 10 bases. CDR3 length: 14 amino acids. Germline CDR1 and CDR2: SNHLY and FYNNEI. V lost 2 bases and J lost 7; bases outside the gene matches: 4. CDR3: CASSESSGSVTQYF. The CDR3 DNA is TGTGCCAGCAGTGAATCTAGCGGGAGCGTGACCCAGTACTTC.

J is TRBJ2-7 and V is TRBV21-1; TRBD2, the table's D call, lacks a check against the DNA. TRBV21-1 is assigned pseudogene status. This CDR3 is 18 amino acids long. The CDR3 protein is CASSRYRAGGLPAYEQYF. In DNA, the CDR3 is TGTGCCAGCAGCAGGTACCGAGCGGGGGGTCTCCCCGCCTACGAGCAGTACTTC.

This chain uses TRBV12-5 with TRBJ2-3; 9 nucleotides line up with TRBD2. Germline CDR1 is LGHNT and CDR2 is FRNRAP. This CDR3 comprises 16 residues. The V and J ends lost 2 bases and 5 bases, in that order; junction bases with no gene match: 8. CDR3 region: CASGLFLAGSGDTQYF. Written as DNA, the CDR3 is TGTGCTAGTGGTTTGTTCCTAGCGGGGTCGGGAGATACGCAGTATTTT.

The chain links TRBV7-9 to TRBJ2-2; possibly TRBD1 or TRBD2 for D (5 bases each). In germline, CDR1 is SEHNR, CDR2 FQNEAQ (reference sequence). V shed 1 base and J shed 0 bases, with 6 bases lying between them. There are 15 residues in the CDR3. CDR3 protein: CASSLVGANTGELFF. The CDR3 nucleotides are TGTGCCAGCAGCTTAGTGGGGGCGAACACCGGGGAGCTGTTTTTT.

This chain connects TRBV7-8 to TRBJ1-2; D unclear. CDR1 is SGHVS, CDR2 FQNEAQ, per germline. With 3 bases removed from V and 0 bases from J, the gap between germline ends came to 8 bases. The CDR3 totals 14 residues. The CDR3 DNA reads TGTGCCAGCAGCTTGGGCCAGTCTAACTATGGCTACACCTTC. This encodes CASSLGQSNYGYTF. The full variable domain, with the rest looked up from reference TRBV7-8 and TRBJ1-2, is GAGVSQSPRYKVAKRGQDVALRCDPISGHVSLFWYQQALGQGPEFLTYFQNEAQLDKSGLPSDRFFAERPEGSVSTLKIQRTQQEDSAVYLCASSLGQSNYGYTFGSGTRLTVV.